The 6 T cell receptor beta chains in this list originate from one sample, sequenced in a study of blood T cell repertoires in COVID-19. Here immunoSEQ multiplex PCR was the method, and the copy in TCRdb shows in-frame clones only, minus some. This sample carries approximately 110,000 clones, 70% to 90% of them seen once, and the ten largest clones take roughly 8.9%. The source material was peripheral blood. The receptors shown here come from a woman in her seventies who had recovered from COVID-19.

This chain joins TRBV24-1 and TRBJ1-1; D is unclear. Germline lookup yields CDR1 KGHDR and CDR2 SFDVKD. Trimming shortened V by 9 bases and J by 2 bases, and 30 bases separated the two germline ends. The CDR3 is 19 amino acids. CDR3 sequence: CATFSEVCVGRVGNTEAFF. CDR3 in DNA: TGTGCCACCTTCAGCGAAGTTTGTGTCGGGAGAGTAGGAAACACTGAAGCTTTCTTT.

The table lists this clone with a count of one. The chain carries TRBV7-8 and TRBJ2-7; possibly TRBD1 for D (6 bases). The CDR3 runs to 15 residues. Germline-derived CDR1 and CDR2 are SGHVS and FQNEAQ. V was trimmed by 2 bases and J by 4 bases, leaving 15 bases between them. This CDR3 reads CASSLSSARGYEQYF. In DNA form, the CDR3 reads TGTGCCAGCAGCTTATCGTCGGCCAGGGGATACGAGCAGTACTTC.

The chain has TRBV4-3 and TRBJ2-2; D not certain. The CDR3 runs to 15 residues. From germline, CDR1 is LGHNA and CDR2 YSLEER. Trimming removed 0 bases at V and 9 bases at J, with 14 bases between. CDR3 residues: CASSQDNLEWRELFF. The CDR3 region has the DNA TGCGCCAGCAGCCAAGATAATCTAGAGTGGAGGGAGCTGTTTTTT.

This chain joins TRBV5-1 and TRBJ2-6; 7 bases fit TRBD2. This CDR3 has 14 residues. The germline V gene has CDR1 SGHRS and CDR2 YFSETQ. V lost 7 bases, J lost 0 bases, and 1 base stayed unmatched. The CDR3 sequence: CASGGGSGANVLTF. CDR3 sequence (DNA): TGCGCCAGCGGCGGGGGCTCTGGGGCCAACGTCCTGACTTTC.

The chain couples TRBV7-8 to TRBJ2-3, with 13 bases matching TRBD2. Germline values: CDR1 SGHVS, CDR2 FQNEAQ. Trimming removed 5 bases from V and 5 bases from J; junction bases left unmatched: 10. This CDR3 is 17 amino acids long. CDR3 nucleotide sequence: TGTGCCAGCAGCCATAGAACTAGCGGGGGGGCCGGAGATACGCAGTATTTT. Its protein is CASSHRTSGGAGDTQYF.

This clone has only a few counts. The chain uses TRBV3-1 (or the pseudogene TRBV3-2) and TRBJ2-7; 7 bases fit TRBD1. This CDR3 region has 15 residues. Germline lookup yields CDR1 LGHDT and CDR2 YNNKEL (reference sequence). Unmatched junction bases numbered 4, after V lost 0 bases and J lost 2 bases. CDR3 residues: CASSQDAGGTYEQYF. Written as DNA, the CDR3 is TGTGCCAGCAGCCAAGATGCAGGGGGAACCTACGAGCAGTACTTC.